The clone carrying this TCR beta chain came up a few times. The data originate from a study of blood T cells in healthy people across ages. Next came a second PCR, run for about 6 to 12 cycles, which used a sample-barcoded 5' primer along with a J-beta primer mix. One entry per CDR3 protein results from TCRdb running MiXCR on the 5' RACE reads. This table holds about 1.1 million distinct CDR3 sequences, about two fifths found once. The CDR3 has 13 amino acids. Trimming stripped 5 bases from V and 7 bases from J, with 11 bases between. From germline, CDR1 is LNHDA and CDR2 SQIVND (reference sequence). The sample was blood. The V call is TRBV19, the J call TRBJ1-4, with unresolved D. This receptor was identified in a man younger than 35 in good health. The CDR3 loop reads CASSRNVGEKLFF. In DNA form, the CDR3 reads TGTGCCAGTAGTCGGAACGTAGGTGAAAAACTGTTTTTT.